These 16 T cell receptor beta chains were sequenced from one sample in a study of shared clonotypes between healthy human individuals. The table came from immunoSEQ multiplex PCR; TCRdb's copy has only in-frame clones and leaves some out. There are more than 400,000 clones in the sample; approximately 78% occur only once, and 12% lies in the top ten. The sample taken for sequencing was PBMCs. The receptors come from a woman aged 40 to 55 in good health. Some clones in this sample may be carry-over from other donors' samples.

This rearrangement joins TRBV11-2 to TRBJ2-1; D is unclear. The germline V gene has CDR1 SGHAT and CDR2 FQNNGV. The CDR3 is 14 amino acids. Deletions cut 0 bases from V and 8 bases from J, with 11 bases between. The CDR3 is CASSLDRNHDEQFF. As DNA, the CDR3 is TGTGCCAGCAGCTTAGATAGGAACCATGATGAGCAGTTCTTC.

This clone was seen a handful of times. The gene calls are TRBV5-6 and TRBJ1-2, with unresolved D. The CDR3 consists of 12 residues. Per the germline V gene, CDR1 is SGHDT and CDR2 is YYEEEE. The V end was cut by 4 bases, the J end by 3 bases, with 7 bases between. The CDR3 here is CASSRDDYGYTF. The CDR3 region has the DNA TGTGCCAGCAGCCGTGATGACTATGGCTACACCTTC.

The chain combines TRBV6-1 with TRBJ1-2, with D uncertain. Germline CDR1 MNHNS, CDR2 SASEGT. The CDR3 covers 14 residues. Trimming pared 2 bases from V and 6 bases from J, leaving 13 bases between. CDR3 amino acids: CASSERPERDGYTF. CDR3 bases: TGTGCCAGCAGTGAAAGGCCGGAACGAGATGGCTACACCTTC.

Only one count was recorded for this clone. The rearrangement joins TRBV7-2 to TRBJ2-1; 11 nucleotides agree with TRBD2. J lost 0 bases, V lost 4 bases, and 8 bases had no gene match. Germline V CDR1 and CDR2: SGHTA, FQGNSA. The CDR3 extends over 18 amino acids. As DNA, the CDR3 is TGTGCCAGCAGCTCCCGCGAGGGACTAGCGGACTCCTACAATGAGCAGTTCTTC. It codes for CASSSREGLADSYNEQFF. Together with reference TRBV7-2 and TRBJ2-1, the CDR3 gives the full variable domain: GAGVSQSPSNKVTEKGKDVELRCDPISGHTALYWYRQSLGQGLEFLIYFQGNSAPDKSGLPSDRFSAERTGGSVSTLTIQRTQQEDSAVYLCASSSREGLADSYNEQFFGPGTRLTVL.

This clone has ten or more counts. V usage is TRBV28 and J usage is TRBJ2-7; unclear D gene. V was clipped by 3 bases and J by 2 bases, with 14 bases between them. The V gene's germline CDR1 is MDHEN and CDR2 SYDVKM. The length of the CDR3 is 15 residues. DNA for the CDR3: TGTGCCAGCAGTTTCCTCCGCTACTCACCCTACGAGCAGTACTTC. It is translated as CASSFLRYSPYEQYF.

The CDR3 protein is CASSLSGDTQYF. In DNA form, the CDR3 reads TGTGCCAGCAGCTTAAGTGGAGATACGCAGTATTTT. V usage is TRBV11-1 and J usage is TRBJ2-3; the D is unclear. V was trimmed by 2 bases and J by 5 bases, leaving 5 bases between them. This CDR3 is 12 amino acids long. Germline-derived CDR1 and CDR2 are SGHAT and FQDESV (reference sequence).

DNA of the CDR3: TGCGCCAGCAGCTTGGGGGTTCTTCGAGGGAGTTTAGAGACCCAGTACTTC. Protein product: CASSLGVLRGSLETQYF. The gene calls are TRBV5-1 and TRBJ2-5, with a possible D match to TRBD2 (5 bases). This CDR3 contains 17 residues. The ends were cut back, 0 bases at V and 4 bases at J, with 19 bases in the middle. The germline CDR1 and CDR2 sequences are SGHRS and YFSETQ.

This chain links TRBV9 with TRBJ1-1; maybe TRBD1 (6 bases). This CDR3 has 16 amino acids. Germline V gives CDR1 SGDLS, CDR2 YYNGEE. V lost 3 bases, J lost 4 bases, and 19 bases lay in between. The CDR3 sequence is CASSGARGHGGTEAFF. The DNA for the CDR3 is TGTGCCAGCAGCGGGGCCAGGGGCCACGGGGGCACTGAAGCTTTCTTT. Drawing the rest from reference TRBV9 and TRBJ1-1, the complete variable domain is DSGVTQTPKHLITATGQRVTLRCSPRSGDLSVYWYQQSLDQGLQFLIQYYNGEERAKGNILERFSAQQFPDLHSELNLSSLELGDSALYFCASSGARGHGGTEAFFGQGTRLTVV.

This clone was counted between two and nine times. This chain's CDR3 is CSVDSGRDHRGTEAFF. CDR3 DNA: TGCAGCGTTGACTCCGGGAGGGACCACAGAGGGACTGAAGCTTTCTTT. The V gene is TRBV29-1, the J gene TRBJ1-1; D might be TRBD1 (5 bases). The germline V gene has CDR1 SQVTM and CDR2 ANQGSEA. CDR3 length equals 16 residues. V was pared by 3 bases and J by 5 bases, with 22 bases between.

CDR3 nucleotide sequence: TGCGCCAGCAGCATCGCCGGGACACCGTTTAACTATGGCTACACCTTC. Protein sequence: CASSIAGTPFNYGYTF. The V and J genes are TRBV5-1 and TRBJ1-2; D is perhaps TRBD1 (6 bases). The length of the CDR3 is 16 residues. CDR1 and CDR2 from the germline V gene are SGHRS and YFSETQ. V dropped 4 bases and J dropped 1 base, with 17 bases sitting between them.

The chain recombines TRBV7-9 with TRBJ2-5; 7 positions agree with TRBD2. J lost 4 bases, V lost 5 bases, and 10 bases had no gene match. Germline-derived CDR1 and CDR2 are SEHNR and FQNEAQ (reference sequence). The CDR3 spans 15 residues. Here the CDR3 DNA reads TGTGCCAGCAGCCCGCCCTGGGCGGGAGTAGAGACCCAGTACTTC. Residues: CASSPPWAGVETQYF.

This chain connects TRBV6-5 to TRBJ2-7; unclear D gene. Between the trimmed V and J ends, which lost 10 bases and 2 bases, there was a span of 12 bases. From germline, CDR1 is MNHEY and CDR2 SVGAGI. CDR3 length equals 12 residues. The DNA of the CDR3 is TGTGCCACCACGTCCCGGACCTACGAGCAGTACTTC. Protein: CATTSRTYEQYF.

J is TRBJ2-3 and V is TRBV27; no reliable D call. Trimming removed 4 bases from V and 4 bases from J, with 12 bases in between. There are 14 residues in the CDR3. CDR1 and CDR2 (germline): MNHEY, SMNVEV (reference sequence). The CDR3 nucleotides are TGTGCCAGCAGTTACGAGGTCTGGGCAGATACGCAGTATTTT. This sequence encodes CASSYEVWADTQYF.

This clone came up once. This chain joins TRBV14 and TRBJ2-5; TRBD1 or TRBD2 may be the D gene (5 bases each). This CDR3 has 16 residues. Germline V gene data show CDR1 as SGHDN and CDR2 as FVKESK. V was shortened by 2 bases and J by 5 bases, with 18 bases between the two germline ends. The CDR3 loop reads CASSQPMRDPRETQYF. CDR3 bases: TGTGCCAGCAGCCAACCCATGAGGGACCCTCGGGAGACCCAGTACTTC.

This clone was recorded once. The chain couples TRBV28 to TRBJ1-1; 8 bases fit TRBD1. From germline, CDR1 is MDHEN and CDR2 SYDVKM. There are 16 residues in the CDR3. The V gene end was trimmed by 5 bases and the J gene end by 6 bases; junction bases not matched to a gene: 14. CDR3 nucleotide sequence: TGTGCCAGCAGTCGGGGGGACAGGCGATTGTTGGCTGAAGCTTTCTTT. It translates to CASSRGDRRLLAEAFF. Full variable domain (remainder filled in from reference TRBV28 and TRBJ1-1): DVKVTQSSRYLVKRTGEKVFLECVQDMDHENMFWYRQDPGLGLRLIYFSYDVKMKEKGDIPEGYSVSREKKERFSLILESASTNQTSMYLCASSRGDRRLLAEAFFGQGTRLTVV.

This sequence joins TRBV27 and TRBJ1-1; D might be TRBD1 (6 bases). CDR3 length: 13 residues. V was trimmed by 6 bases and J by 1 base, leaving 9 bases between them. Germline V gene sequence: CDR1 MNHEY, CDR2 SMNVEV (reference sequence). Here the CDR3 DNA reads TGTGCCAGCAGAAACAGGGAGAACACTGAAGCTTTCTTT. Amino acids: CASRNRENTEAFF.